This TCR beta chain came from a study of beta chain features in type 1 diabetes. Study observations and caveats: Sampled from patients, naive, central memory and Treg TCRB repertoires appeared more similar than those sampled from healthy donors. Unsettled here was the matter of whether HLA type influences TCRB rearrangement.

Concerning this clone: The antigen remains unidentified.

CD45RO/CCR7/CD25/CD127/CD95/CD27 sorting isolated CD4+ naive, central memory, regulatory and stem cell-like memory cells. Each of the sorted populations had a purity greater than 98%. This CDR3 region has 13 residues. Trimming took off 1 base at V and 5 bases at J, with 6 bases between the two ends. Germline lookup yields CDR1 LGHNA and CDR2 YSLEER. Expressed TCRB transcripts got sequenced, as all isolated RNA was reverse transcribed. Measured with immunoSEQ multiplex PCR; TCRdb has only the in-frame clones, and not every one. Of around 450,000 clones in the sample, approximately 10% were seen once. Sequenced: naive CD4+ T cells from blood. The TCR sequence derives from a woman between 18 and 30 years old in good health. The chain is built from TRBV4-3 and TRBJ2-1; no definite D call. This CDR3 reads CASSQGTNNEQFF. CDR3 bases: TGCGCCAGCAGCCAAGGGACCAACAATGAGCAGTTCTTC.